The sequence of this T cell receptor (beta chain) was determined in a study of technical replicates of blood from several donors. Sequencing was performed with immunoSEQ multiplex PCR; in TCRdb, only in-frame clones are kept and a portion is missing. The sample lists around 76,000 clones, roughly 96% occurring once. The clonotype originates from a human donor in good health. The sequenced sample was T cells isolated from PBMCs.

The DNA of the CDR3 is TGTGCCAGCAGCCAGGGTGGGGTTGGACTGTTTTTT. Protein: CASSQGGVGLFF. This chain joins TRBV11-2 and TRBJ1-4; D might be TRBD1 (5 bases). V shed 5 bases and J shed 13 bases, with 14 bases lying between them. This CDR3 is built from 12 residues. Germline V gives CDR1 SGHAT, CDR2 FQNNGV. Based on the CDR3 plus reference TRBV11-2 and TRBJ1-4, the full variable domain is EAGVAQSPRYKIIEKRQSVAFWCNPISGHATLYWYQQILGQGPKLLIQFQNNGVVDDSQLPKDRFSAERLKGVDSTLKIQPAKLEDSAVYLCASSQGGVGLFFGSGTQLSVL.